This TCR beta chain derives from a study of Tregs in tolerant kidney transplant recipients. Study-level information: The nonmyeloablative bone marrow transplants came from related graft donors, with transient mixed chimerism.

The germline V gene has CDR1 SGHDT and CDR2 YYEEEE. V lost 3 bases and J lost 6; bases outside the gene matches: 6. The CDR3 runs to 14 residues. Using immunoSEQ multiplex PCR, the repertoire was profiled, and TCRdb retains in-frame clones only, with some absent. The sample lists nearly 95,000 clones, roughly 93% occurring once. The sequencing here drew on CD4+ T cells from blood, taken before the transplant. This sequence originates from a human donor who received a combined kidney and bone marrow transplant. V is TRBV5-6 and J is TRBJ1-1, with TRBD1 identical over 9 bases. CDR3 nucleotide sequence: TGTGCCAGCAGCTCGACGCGGACAGGGGCTGAAGCTTTCTTT. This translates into CASSSTRTGAEAFF.